This TCR beta chain was observed in a study of low-dose radiotherapy and immunotherapy resistance in tumors. Both a constant-region primer and a V-primer adapter served to amplify TCRs across roughly 20 PCR cycles. TCRdb re-called the reads through MiXCR, storing one row per CDR3 protein. The sample consists of some 52,000 distinct CDR3 sequences, roughly 33% of them appearing once. Time point denoted: after trial treatment. Treatment described: LDRT plus nivolumab, ipilimumab, low-dose cyclophosphamide and aspirin (RACIN trial). Germline V gene lookup returns CDR1 ENHRY and CDR2 SYGVKD. V shed 7 bases, J shed 7 bases, and the junction held 11 bases outside the gene matches. This CDR3 is 15 amino acids long.

V and J are TRBV10-3 and TRBJ2-1; 9 bases are a match to TRBD2. The material sequenced was PBMCs, taken after low-dose radiotherapy plus immunotherapy. The sequence came from a male donor with rectosigmoid adenocarcinoma. The CDR3 DNA is TGTGCCATCACCCCTAGCGGGATGCCTTTTAATGAGCAGTTCTTC. Amino acid sequence: CAITPSGMPFNEQFF.